The present TCR beta chain was sequenced within a study of cytomegalovirus exposure and HLA in healthy donors. 13 Jbeta primers and 60 Vbeta primers were used for the PCR. Only in-frame clones appear in the TCRdb table, and some are missing; sequencing was by immunoSEQ multiplex PCR. The sample lists around 120,000 clones, about 79% seen once, with approximately 2% in the top ten. The CDR3 consists of 15 residues. Per germline, CDR1 MGHDK and CDR2 SYGVNS. V lost 1 base and J lost 4, with 13 bases in between. Material for sequencing was PBMCs. This chain uses TRBV25-1 with TRBJ1-1, with D uncertain. The receptor's source is a man between 18 and 29 years old in good health and CMV-seronegative. CDR3 sequence reads: CASSESNQASTEAFF. In DNA, the CDR3 is TGTGCCAGCAGTGAATCTAACCAGGCGTCCACTGAAGCTTTCTTT.